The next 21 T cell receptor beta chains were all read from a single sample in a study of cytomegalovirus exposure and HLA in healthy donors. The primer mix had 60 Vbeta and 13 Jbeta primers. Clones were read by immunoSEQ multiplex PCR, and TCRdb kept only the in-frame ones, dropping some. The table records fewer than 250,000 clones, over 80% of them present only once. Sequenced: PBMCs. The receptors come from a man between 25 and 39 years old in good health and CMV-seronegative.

The CDR3 is CASTGSANTGELFF. The CDR3 DNA reads as TGTGCCAGTACGGGATCGGCAAACACCGGGGAGCTGTTTTTT. The chain couples TRBV19 to TRBJ2-2; TRBD2 is a possible D gene (5 bases). Germline lookup yields CDR1 LNHDA and CDR2 SQIVND (reference sequence). V was shortened by 7 bases and J by 2 bases, with 11 bases between the two germline ends. There are 14 residues in the CDR3.

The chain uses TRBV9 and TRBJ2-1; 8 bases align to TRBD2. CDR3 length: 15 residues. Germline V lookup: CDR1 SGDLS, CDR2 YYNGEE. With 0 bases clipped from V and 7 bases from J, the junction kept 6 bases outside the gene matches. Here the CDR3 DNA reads TGTGCCAGCAGCGTAGCGGGGGGGCCGTTGAATGAGCAGTTCTTC. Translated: CASSVAGGPLNEQFF. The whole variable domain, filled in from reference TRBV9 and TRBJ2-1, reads DSGVTQTPKHLITATGQRVTLRCSPRSGDLSVYWYQQSLDQGLQFLIQYYNGEERAKGNILERFSAQQFPDLHSELNLSSLELGDSALYFCASSVAGGPLNEQFFGPGTRLTVL.

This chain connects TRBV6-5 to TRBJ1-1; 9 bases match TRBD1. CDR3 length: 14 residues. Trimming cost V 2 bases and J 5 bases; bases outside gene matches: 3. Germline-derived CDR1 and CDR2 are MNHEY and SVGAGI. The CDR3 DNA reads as TGTGCCAGCAGTTACGACAGGGGGGATACTGAAGCTTTCTTT. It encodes CASSYDRGDTEAFF.

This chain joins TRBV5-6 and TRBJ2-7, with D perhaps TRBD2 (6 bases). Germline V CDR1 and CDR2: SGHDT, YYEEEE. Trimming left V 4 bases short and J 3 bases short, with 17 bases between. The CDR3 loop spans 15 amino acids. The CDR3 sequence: CASSPGDRRDYEQYF. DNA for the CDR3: TGTGCCAGCAGCCCGGGGGACCGGAGAGACTACGAGCAGTACTTC.

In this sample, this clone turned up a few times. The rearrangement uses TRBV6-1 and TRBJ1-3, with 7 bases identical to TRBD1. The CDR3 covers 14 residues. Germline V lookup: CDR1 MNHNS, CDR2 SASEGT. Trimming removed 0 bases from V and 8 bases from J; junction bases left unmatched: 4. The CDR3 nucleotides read TGTGCCAGCAGTGAAGCCTCCGGGACAGACACCATATATTTT. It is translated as CASSEASGTDTIYF.

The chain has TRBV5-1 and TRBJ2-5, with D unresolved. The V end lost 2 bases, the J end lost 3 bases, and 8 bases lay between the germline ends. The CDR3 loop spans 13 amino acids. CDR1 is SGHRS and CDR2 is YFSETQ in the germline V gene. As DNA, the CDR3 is TGCGCCAGCAGCTTAAACAGTAAAGAGACCCAGTACTTC. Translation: CASSLNSKETQYF.

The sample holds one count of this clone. Here the CDR3 reads CASSQGPPGQGTEKLFF. As DNA, the CDR3 is TGCGCCAGCAGCCAAGGCCCCCCAGGACAGGGCACTGAAAAACTGTTTTTT. The rearrangement joins TRBV4-3 to TRBJ1-4; TRBD1 matches at 8 bases. V lost 1 base and J lost 7; bases outside the gene matches: 11. The V gene's germline CDR1 is LGHNA and CDR2 YSLEER. There are 17 residues in the CDR3.

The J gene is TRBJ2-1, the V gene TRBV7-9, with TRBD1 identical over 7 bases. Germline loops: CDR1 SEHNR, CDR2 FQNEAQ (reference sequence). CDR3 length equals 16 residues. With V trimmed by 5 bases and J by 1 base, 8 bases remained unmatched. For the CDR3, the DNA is TGTGCCAGCAGCCAAGACAGGGCCCTTTCCTACAATGAGCAGTTCTTC. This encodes CASSQDRALSYNEQFF.

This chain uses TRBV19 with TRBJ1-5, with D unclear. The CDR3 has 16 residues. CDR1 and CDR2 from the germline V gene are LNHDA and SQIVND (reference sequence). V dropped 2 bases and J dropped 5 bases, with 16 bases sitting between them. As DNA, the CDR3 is TGTGCCAGTAGTATAAGGAGAGTGGGGAGGGATCAGCCCCAGCATTTT. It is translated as CASSIRRVGRDQPQHF.

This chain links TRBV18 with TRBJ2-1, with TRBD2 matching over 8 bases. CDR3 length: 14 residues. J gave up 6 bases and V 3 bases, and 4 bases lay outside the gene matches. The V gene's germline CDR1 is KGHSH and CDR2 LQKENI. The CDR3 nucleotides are TGTGCCAGCTCACCCGGACTAGCAGGCAATGAGCAGTTCTTC. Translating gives CASSPGLAGNEQFF.

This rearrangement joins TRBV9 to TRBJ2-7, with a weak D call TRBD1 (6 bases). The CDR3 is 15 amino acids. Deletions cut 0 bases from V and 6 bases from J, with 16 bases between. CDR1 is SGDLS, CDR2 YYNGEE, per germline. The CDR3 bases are TGTGCCAGCAGCGTAGCTACAGGGTTATACTCCGAGCAGTACTTC. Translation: CASSVATGLYSEQYF.

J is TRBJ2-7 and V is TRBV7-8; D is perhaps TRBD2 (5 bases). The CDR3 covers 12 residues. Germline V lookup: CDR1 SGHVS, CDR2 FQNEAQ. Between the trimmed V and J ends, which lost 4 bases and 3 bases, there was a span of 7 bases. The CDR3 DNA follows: TGTGCCAGCAGCTCCGGGGACTACGAGCAGTACTTC. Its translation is CASSSGDYEQYF.

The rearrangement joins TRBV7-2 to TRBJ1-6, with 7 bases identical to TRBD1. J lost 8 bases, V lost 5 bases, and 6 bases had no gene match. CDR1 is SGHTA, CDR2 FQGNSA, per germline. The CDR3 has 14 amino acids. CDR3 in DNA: TGTGCCAGCAGCAGGGGGCAACGAGATTCACCCCTCCACTTT. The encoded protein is CASSRGQRDSPLHF.

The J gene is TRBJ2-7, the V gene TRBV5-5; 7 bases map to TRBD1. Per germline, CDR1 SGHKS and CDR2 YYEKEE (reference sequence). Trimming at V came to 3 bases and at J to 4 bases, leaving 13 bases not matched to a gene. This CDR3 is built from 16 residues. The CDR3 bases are TGTGCCAGCAGCTCTACATTCCGGGACAGTCCTTACGAGCAGTACTTC. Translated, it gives CASSSTFRDSPYEQYF.

In DNA form, the CDR3 reads TGTGCCAGAACCTCGTGGGCTGGGGGAGGAGACTACGAGCAGTACTTC. Translated, it gives CARTSWAGGGDYEQYF. The chain joins TRBV7-5 to TRBJ2-7; the table's D call of TRBD2 was not tested on the DNA. TRBV7-5 is flagged as a pseudogene. CDR3 length: 16 amino acids.

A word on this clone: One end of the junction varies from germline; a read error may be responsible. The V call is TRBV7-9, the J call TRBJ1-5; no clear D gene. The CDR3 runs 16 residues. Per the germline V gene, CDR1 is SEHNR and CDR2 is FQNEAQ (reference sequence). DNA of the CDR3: TGTTCCAGCAGCTTAGGGCGGGGAGGTAGCAATCAGCCCCAGCATTTT. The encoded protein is CSSSLGRGGSNQPQHF. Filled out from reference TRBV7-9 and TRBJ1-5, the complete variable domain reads DTGVSQNPRHKITKRGQNVTFRCDPISEHNRLYWYRQTLGQGPEFLTYFQNEAQLEKSRLLSDRFSAERPKGSFSTLEIQRTEQGDSAMYLCSSSLGRGGSNQPQHFGDGTRLSIL.

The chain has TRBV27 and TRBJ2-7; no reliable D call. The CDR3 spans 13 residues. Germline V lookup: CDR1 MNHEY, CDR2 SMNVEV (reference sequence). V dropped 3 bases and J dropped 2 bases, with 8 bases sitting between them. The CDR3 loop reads CASSLTPTYEQYF. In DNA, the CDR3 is TGTGCCAGCAGTTTGACACCTACCTACGAGCAGTACTTC.

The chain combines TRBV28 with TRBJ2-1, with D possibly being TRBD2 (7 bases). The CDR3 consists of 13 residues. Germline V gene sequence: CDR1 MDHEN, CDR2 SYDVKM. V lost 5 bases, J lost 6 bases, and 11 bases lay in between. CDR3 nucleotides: TGTGCCAGCAGTCCCGGGGGGCGCAATGAGCAGTTCTTC. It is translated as CASSPGGRNEQFF.

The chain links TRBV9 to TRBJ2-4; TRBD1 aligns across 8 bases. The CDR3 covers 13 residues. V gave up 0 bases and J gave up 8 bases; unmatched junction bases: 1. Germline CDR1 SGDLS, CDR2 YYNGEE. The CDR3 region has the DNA TGTGCCAGCAGCGTAGAACAGGGGGACATTCAGTACTTC. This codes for CASSVEQGDIQYF.

The CDR3 loop reads CASSHPAGALYEQYF. DNA of the CDR3: TGTGCCAGCAGCCATCCGGCAGGGGCGTTGTACGAGCAGTACTTC. The rearrangement uses TRBV14 and TRBJ2-7, with D tentatively TRBD1 (6 bases). The germline V gene encodes CDR1 SGHDN and CDR2 FVKESK. The CDR3 is 15 residues long. Trimming removed 3 bases at V and 4 bases at J, with 16 bases between.

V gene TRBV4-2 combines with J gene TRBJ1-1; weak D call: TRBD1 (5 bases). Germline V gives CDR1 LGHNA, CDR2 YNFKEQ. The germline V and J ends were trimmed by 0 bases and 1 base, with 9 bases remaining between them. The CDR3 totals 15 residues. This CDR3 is CASSQDRVRNTEAFF. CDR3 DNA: TGTGCCAGCAGCCAAGACAGGGTTCGGAACACTGAAGCTTTCTTT.